Detailed here is one T cell receptor beta chain. Antigen unknown. Its ends do not fully match the called genes, so a read error is possible. The sample is drawn from a study of cytomegalovirus exposure and HLA in healthy donors. Study context: Within the Caucasian-associated ancestry cluster were roughly 82% of the 398 genotyped donors.

Per germline, CDR1 SSHAT and CDR2 FNYEAQ (reference sequence). The CDR3 runs 16 residues. Study results and caveats: Later analysis associated a missense DCLRE1C variant with TCR beta V- and J-gene trimming. In a later analysis, DRB1 alleles had the most associated TCRs; HLA-C alleles the fewest.

PCR primers comprised 60 Vbeta and 13 Jbeta primers. Sequencing was performed with immunoSEQ multiplex PCR; in TCRdb, only in-frame clones are kept and a portion is missing. This sample carries about 130,000 clones, about 78% of them seen once, and the ten largest clones take approximately 1.6%. J is TRBJ1-4 and V is TRBV7-7, with D perhaps TRBD1 (6 bases). The sample consisted of PBMCs. This TCR was sampled from a female donor in good health and CMV-seronegative. CDR3 amino acids: CASSPPRDRYNEKLFF. Here the CDR3 DNA reads TGTGCTAGCAGCCCCCCCCGTGACAGGTATAATGAAAAACTGTTTTTT. Based on the CDR3 plus reference TRBV7-7 and TRBJ1-4, the full variable domain is GAGVSQSPRYKVTKRGQDVTLRCDPISSHATLYWYQQALGQGPEFLTYFNYEAQPDKSGLPSDRFSAERPEGSISTLTIQRTEQRDSAMYRCASSPPRDRYNEKLFFGSGTQLSVL.